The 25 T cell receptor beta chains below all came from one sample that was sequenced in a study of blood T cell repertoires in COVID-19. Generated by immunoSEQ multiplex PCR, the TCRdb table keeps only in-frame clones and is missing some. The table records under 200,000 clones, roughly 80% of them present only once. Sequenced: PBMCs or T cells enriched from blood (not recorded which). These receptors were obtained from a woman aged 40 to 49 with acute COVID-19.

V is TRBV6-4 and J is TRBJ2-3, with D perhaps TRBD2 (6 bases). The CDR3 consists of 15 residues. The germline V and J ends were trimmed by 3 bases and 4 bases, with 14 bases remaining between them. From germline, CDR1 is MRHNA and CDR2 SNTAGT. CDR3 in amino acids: CASSEGGEWADTQYF. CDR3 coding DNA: TGTGCCAGCAGTGAAGGCGGGGAGTGGGCAGATACGCAGTATTTT.

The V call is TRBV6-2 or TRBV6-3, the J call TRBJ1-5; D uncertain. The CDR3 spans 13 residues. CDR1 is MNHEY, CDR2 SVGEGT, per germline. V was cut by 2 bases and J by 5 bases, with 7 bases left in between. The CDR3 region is CASSYDTDQPQHF. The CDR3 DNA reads TGTGCCAGCAGTTACGACACCGATCAGCCCCAGCATTTT.

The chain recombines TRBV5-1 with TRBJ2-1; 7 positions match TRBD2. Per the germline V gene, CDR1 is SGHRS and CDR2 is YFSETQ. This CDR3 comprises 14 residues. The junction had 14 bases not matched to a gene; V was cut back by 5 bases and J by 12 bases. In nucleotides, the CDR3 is TGCGCCAGCAGTCCCCTCTGGGGCGGGAGCGGGCAGTTCTTC. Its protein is CASSPLWGGSGQFF.

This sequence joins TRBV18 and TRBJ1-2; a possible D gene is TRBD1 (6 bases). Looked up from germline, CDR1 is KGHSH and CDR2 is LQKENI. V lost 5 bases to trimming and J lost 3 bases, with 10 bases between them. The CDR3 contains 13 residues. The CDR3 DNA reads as TGTGCCAGCTCAAAGGGGGTGTACTATGGCTACACCTTC. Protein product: CASSKGVYYGYTF. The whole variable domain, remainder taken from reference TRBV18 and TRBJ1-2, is NAGVMQNPRHLVRRRGQEARLRCSPMKGHSHVYWYRQLPEEGLKFMVYLQKENIIDESGMPKERFSAEFPKEGPSILRIQQVVRGDSAAYFCASSKGVYYGYTFGSGTRLTVV.

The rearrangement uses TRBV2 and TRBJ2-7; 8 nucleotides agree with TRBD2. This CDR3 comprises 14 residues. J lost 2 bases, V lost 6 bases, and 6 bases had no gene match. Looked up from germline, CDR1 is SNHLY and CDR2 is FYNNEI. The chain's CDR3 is CASSGTSMPYEQYV. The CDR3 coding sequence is TGTGCCAGCAGCGGGACTAGTATGCCCTACGAGCAGTACGTC.

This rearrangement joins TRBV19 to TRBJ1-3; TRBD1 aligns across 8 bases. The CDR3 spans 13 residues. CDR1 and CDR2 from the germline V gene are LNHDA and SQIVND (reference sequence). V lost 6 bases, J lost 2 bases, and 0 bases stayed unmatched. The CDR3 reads CASRDRAGNTIYF. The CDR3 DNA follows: TGTGCCAGTAGGGACAGGGCTGGAAACACCATATATTTT.

CDR3 in amino acids: CASSQDPSGSTDTQYF. The DNA of the CDR3 is TGTGCCAGCAGCCAAGATCCTAGCGGGAGCACAGATACGCAGTATTTT. The chain carries TRBV4-2 and TRBJ2-3; TRBD2 matches at 8 bases. Germline V lookup: CDR1 LGHNA, CDR2 YNFKEQ. Trimming removed 0 bases from V and 0 bases from J; junction bases left unmatched: 2. The CDR3 runs 16 residues.

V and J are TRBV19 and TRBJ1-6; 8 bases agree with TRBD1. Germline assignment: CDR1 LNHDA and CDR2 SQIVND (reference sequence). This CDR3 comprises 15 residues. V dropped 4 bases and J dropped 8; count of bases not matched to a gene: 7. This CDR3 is CASSTQGGHHSPLHF. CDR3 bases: TGTGCCAGTAGTACACAGGGGGGACACCATTCACCCCTCCACTTT.

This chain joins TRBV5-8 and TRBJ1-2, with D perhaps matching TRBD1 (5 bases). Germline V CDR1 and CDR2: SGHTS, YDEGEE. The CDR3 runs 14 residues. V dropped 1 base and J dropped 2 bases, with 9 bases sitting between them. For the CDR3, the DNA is TGTGCCAGCAGCTTGTCGGGGGGGAACTATGGCTACACCTTC. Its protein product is CASSLSGGNYGYTF.

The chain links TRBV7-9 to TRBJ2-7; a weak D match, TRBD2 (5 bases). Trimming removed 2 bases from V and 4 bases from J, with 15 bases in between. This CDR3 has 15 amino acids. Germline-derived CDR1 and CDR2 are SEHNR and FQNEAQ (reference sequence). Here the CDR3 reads CASSLLGVQFYEQYV. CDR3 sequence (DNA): TGTGCCAGCAGCTTACTCGGGGTTCAGTTTTACGAGCAGTACGTC.

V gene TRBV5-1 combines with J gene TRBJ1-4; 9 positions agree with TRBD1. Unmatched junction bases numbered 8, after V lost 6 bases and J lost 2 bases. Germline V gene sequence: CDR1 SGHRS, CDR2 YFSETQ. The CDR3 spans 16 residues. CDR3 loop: CASKGTGGITNEKLFF. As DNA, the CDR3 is TGCGCCAGCAAAGGAACAGGGGGCATCACTAATGAAAAACTGTTTTTT.

The CDR3, as DNA: TGCAGTGCTAGAGACACATTAGAGCAGTACTTC. Translation: CSARDTLEQYF. The chain carries TRBV20-1 and TRBJ2-7; D is unresolved. The CDR3 has 11 amino acids. Trimming took off 0 bases at V and 7 bases at J, with 7 bases between the two ends. Germline assignment: CDR1 DFQATT and CDR2 SNEGSKA (reference sequence).

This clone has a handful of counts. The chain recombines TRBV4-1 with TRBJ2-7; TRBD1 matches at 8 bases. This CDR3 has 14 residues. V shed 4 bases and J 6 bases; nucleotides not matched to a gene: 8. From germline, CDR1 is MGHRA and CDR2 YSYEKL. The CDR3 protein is CASSRGQGSSEQYF. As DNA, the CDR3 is TGCGCCAGCAGCCGTGGACAGGGAAGTTCCGAGCAGTACTTC.

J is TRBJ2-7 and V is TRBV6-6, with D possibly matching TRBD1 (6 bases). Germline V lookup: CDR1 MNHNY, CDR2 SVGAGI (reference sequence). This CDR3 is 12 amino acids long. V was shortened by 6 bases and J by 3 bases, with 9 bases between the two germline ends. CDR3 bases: TGTGCCAGCAGCTTGACAGGCTACGAGCAGTACGTC. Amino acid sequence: CASSLTGYEQYV.

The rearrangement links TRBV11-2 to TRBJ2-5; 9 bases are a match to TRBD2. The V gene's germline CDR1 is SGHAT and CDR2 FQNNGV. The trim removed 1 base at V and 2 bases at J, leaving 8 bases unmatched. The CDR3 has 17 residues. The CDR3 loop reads CASSLGVTTSGQETQYF. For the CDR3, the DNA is TGTGCCAGCAGCTTAGGTGTTACGACTAGCGGACAAGAGACCCAGTACTTC. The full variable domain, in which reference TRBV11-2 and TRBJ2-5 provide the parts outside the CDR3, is EAGVAQSPRYKIIEKRQSVAFWCNPISGHATLYWYQQILGQGPKLLIQFQNNGVVDDSQLPKDRFSAERLKGVDSTLKIQPAKLEDSAVYLCASSLGVTTSGQETQYFGPGTRLLVL.

The chain's CDR3 is CASSSTEITYEQYF. The CDR3 nucleotides read TGTGCCAGCAGTTCGACAGAAATCACCTACGAGCAGTACTTC. The chain joins TRBV6-5 to TRBJ2-7, with D possibly being TRBD1 (5 bases). The V and J ends lost 4 bases and 2 bases respectively, with 12 bases between them. Germline V CDR1 and CDR2: MNHEY, SVGAGI. The CDR3 consists of 14 residues.

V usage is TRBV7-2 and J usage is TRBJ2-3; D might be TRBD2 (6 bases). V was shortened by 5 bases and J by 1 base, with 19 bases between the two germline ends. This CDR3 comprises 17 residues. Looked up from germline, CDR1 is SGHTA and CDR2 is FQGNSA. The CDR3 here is CASSKGRGRGGTDTQYF. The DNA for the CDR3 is TGTGCCAGCAGCAAAGGGCGGGGTCGAGGGGGCACAGATACGCAGTATTTT.

The CDR3, as DNA: TGTGCCAGCAGCTTGTCGACTACCTACGAGCAGTACTTC. It codes for CASSLSTTYEQYF. The chain links TRBV5-4 to TRBJ2-7; D might be TRBD2 (5 bases). The V and J ends lost 1 base and 2 bases respectively, with 7 bases between them. The CDR3 totals 13 residues. Germline CDR1 reads SGHNT; CDR2 reads YYREEE (reference sequence).

CDR3 loop: CASSLDRTPGPQHF. CDR3 nucleotides: TGTGCCAGCAGCTTAGACCGGACTCCCGGCCCCCAGCATTTT. The chain uses TRBV7-2 and TRBJ1-5; D is uncertain. V was cut by 1 base and J by 10 bases, with 14 bases left in between. The CDR3 totals 14 residues. CDR1 is SGHTA and CDR2 is FQGNSA in the germline V gene.

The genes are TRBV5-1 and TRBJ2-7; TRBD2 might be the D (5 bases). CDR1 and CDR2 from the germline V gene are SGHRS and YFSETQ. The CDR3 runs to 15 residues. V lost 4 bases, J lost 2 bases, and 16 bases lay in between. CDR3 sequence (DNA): TGCGCCAGCAGCGAGGGTCCCCCCGGTCCCTACGAGCAGTACGTC. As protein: CASSEGPPGPYEQYV.

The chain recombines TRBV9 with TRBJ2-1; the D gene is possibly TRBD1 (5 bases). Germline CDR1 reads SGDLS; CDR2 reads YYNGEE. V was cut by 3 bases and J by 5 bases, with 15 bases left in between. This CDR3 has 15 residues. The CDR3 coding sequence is TGTGCCAGCAGCGACTCAAGGGGTACGGACAATGAGCAGTTCTTC. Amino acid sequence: CASSDSRGTDNEQFF.

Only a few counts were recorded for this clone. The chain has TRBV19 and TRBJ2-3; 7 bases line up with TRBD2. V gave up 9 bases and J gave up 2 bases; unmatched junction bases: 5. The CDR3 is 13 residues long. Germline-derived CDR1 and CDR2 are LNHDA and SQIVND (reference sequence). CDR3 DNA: TGTGCCAGCGGGAGGCGATACACAGATACGCAGTATTTT. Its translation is CASGRRYTDTQYF. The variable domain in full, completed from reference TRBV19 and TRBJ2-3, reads DGGITQSPKYLFRKEGQNVTLSCEQNLNHDAMYWYRQDPGQGLRLIYYSQIVNDFQKGDIAEGYSVSREKKESFPLTVTSAQKNPTAFYLCASGRRYTDTQYFGPGTRLTVL.

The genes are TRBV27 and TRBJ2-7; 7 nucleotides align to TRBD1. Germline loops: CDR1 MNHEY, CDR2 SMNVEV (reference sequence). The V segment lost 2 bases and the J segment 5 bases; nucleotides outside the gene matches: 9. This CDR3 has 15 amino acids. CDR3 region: CASSLGTATPHEQYF. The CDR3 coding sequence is TGTGCCAGCAGTTTAGGGACAGCCACCCCACACGAGCAGTACTTC.

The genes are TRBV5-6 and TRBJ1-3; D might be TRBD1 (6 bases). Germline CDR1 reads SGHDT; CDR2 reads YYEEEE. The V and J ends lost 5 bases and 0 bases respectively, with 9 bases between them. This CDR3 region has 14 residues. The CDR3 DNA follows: TGTGCCAGCAGAGAACAGGGCTCTGGAAACACCATATATTTT. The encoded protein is CASREQGSGNTIYF.

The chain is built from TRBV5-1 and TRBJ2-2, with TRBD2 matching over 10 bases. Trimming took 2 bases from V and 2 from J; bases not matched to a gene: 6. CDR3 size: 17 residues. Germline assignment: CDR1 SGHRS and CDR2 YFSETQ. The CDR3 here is CASSLSGLATNTGELFF. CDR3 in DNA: TGCGCCAGCAGCTTATCGGGACTAGCGACCAACACCGGGGAGCTGTTTTTT.